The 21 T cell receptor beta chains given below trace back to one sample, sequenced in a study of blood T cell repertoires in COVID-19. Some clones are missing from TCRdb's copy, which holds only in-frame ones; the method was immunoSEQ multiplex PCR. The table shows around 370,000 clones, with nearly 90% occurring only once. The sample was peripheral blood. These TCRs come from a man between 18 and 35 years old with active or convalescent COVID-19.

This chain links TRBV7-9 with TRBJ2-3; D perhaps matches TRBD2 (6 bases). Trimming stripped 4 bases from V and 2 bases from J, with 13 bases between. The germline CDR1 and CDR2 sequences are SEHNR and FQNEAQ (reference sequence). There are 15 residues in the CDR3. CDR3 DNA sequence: TGTGCCAGCAGCTCCGGAGGGGTGGACACAGATACGCAGTATTTT. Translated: CASSSGGVDTDTQYF.

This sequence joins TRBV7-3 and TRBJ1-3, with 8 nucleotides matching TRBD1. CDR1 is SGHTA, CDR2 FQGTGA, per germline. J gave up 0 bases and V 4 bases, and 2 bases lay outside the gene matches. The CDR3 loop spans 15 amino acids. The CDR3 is CASSSGTGSGNTIYF. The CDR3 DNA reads TGTGCCAGCAGCTCCGGGACAGGCTCTGGAAACACCATATATTTT.

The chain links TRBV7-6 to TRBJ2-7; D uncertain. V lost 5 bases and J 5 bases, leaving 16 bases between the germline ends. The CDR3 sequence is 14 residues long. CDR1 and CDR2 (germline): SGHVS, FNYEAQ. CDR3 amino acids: CASSLLDAPHEQYF. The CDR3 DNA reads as TGTGCCAGCAGCCTACTCGATGCCCCCCACGAGCAGTACTTC.

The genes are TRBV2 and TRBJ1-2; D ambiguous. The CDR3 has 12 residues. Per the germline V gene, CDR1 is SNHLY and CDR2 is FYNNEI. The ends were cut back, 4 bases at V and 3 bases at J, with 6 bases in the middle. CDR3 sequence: CASSGGYYGYTF. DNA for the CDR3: TGTGCCAGCAGTGGAGGGTACTATGGCTACACCTTC.

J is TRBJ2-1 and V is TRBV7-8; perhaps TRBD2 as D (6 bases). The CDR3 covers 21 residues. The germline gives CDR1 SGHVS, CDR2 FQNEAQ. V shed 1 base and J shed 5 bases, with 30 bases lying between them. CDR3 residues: CASSLGMAHRGRGETDNEQFF. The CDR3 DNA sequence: TGTGCCAGCAGCTTAGGGATGGCTCATCGGGGGAGAGGAGAAACGGACAATGAGCAGTTCTTC. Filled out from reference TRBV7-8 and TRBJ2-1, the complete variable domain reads GAGVSQSPRYKVAKRGQDVALRCDPISGHVSLFWYQQALGQGPEFLTYFQNEAQLDKSGLPSDRFFAERPEGSVSTLKIQRTQQEDSAVYLCASSLGMAHRGRGETDNEQFFGPGTRLTVL.

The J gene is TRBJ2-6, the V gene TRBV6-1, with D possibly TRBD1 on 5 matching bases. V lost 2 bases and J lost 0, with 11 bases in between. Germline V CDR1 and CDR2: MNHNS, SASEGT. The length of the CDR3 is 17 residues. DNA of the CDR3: TGTGCCAGCAGTGAACGGACAAAGAGCTCTGGGGCCAACGTCCTGACTTTC. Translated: CASSERTKSSGANVLTF.

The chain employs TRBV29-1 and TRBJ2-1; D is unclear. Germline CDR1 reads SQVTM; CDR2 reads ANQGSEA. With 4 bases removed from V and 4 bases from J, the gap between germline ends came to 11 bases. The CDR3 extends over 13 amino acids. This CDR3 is CSVVSQTYNEQFF. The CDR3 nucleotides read TGCAGCGTTGTAAGCCAGACATACAATGAGCAGTTCTTC.

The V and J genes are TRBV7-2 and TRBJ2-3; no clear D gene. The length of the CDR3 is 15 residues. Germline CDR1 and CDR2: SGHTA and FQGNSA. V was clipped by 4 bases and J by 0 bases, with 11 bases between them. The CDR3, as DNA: TGTGCCAGCAGCTACGTAGGTAGCAGCACAGATACGCAGTATTTT. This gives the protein CASSYVGSSTDTQYF.

CDR3 sequence: CASSQDRLPVTDTQYF. CDR3 nucleotide sequence: TGTGCCAGCAGCCAAGATCGTTTGCCAGTCACAGATACGCAGTATTTT. The rearrangement joins TRBV3-1 (or the pseudogene TRBV3-2) to TRBJ2-3; unclear D gene. Per the germline V gene, CDR1 is LGHDT and CDR2 is YNNKEL (reference sequence). The CDR3 extends over 16 amino acids. The ends were cut back, 0 bases at V and 2 bases at J, with 12 bases in the middle.

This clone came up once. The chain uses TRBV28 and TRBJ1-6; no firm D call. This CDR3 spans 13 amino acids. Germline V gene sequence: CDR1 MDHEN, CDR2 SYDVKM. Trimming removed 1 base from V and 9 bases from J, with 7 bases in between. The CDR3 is CASSLSRSSPLHF. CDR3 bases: TGTGCCAGCAGTTTATCACGGAGTTCACCCCTCCACTTT.

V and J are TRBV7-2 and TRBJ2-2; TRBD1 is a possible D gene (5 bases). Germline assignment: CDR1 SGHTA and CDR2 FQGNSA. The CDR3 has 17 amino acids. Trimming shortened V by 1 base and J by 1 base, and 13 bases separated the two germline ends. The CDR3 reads CASSLVPAGWNTGELFF. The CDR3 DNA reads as TGTGCCAGCAGCTTAGTTCCGGCAGGGTGGAACACCGGGGAGCTGTTTTTT.

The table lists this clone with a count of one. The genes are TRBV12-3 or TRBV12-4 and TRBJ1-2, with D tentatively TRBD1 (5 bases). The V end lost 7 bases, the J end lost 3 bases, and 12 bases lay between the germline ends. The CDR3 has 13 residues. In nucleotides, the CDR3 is TGTGCCAGCACTCCGCGGGGGGACTATGGCTACACCTTC. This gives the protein CASTPRGDYGYTF.

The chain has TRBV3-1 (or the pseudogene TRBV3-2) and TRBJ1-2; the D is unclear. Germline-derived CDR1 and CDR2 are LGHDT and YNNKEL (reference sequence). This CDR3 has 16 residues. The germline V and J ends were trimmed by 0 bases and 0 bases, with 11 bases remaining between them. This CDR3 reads CASSQEGGLTNYGYTF. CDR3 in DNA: TGTGCCAGCAGCCAAGAAGGCGGATTGACTAACTATGGCTACACCTTC.

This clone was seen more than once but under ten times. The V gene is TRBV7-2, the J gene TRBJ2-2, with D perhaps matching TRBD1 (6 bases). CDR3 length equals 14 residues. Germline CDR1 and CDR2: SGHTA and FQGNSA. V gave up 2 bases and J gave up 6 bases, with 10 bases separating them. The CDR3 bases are TGTGCCAGCAGCTTACAGGGGAAGTCCGGGGAGCTGTTTTTT. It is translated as CASSLQGKSGELFF. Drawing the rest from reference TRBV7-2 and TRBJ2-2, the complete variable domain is GAGVSQSPSNKVTEKGKDVELRCDPISGHTALYWYRQSLGQGLEFLIYFQGNSAPDKSGLPSDRFSAERTGGSVSTLTIQRTQQEDSAVYLCASSLQGKSGELFFGEGSRLTVL.

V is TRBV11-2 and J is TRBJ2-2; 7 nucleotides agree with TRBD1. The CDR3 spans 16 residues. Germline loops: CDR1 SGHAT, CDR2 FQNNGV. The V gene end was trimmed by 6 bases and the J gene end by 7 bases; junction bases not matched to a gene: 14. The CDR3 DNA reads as TGTGCCAGCAGTTTGACAGGGCCTAACTCCCGCGGGGAGCTGTTTTTT. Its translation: CASSLTGPNSRGELFF.

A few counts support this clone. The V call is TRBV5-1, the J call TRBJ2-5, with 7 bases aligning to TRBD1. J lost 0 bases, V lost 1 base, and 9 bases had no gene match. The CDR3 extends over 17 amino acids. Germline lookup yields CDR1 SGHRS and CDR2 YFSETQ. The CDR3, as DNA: TGCGCCAGCAGCTTGTCAGGATCCAGGGGGAACCAAGAGACCCAGTACTTC. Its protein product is CASSLSGSRGNQETQYF.

As DNA, the CDR3 is TGTGCCAGCTCATCAACAGGGGTCACTGAAGCTTTCTTT. It translates to CASSSTGVTEAFF. The rearrangement uses TRBV18 and TRBJ1-1; 7 positions match TRBD1. The V segment lost 5 bases and the J segment 4 bases; nucleotides outside the gene matches: 4. The CDR3 contains 13 residues. CDR1 and CDR2 (germline): KGHSH, LQKENI.

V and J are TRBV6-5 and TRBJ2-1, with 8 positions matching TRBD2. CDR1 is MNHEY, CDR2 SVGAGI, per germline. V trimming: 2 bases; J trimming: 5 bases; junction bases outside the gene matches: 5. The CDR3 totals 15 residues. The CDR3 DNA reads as TGTGCCAGCAGTTACACTAGCGGAACTCACAATGAGCAGTTCTTC. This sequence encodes CASSYTSGTHNEQFF.

The DNA for the CDR3 is TGTGCCAGCAGTCTAGCCAAAAACATTCAGTACTTC. Amino acid sequence: CASSLAKNIQYF. This chain uses TRBV4-2 with TRBJ2-4, with D hard to call. CDR3 size: 12 residues. The germline V and J ends were trimmed by 6 bases and 0 bases, with 3 bases remaining between them. Germline V gene lookup returns CDR1 LGHNA and CDR2 YNFKEQ.

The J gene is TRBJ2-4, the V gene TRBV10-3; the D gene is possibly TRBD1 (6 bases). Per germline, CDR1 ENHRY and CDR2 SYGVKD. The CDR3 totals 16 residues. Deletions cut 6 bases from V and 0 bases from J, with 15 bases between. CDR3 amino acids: CAISARGGLAKNIQYF. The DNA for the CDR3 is TGTGCCATCAGCGCACGAGGGGGTTTAGCCAAAAACATTCAGTACTTC.

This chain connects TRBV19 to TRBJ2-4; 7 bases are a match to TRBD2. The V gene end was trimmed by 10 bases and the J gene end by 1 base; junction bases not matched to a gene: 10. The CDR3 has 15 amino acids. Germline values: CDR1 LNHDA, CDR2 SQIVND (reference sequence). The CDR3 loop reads CATDMGGYAKNIQYF. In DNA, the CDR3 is TGTGCCACCGACATGGGGGGGTATGCCAAAAACATTCAGTACTTC.